The 10 T cell receptor beta chains presented below share a single source sample, sequenced in a study of T cell responses to AZD1222 COVID-19 vaccine. Only in-frame clones appear in the TCRdb table, and some are missing; sequencing was by immunoSEQ multiplex PCR. The sample records roughly 160,000 clones, about 92% being singletons. Material: peripheral blood, obtained 28 days after the second AZD1222 dose. The receptors derive from an adult who received the AZD1222 COVID-19 vaccine.

The chain employs TRBV5-1 and TRBJ1-1, with D possibly being TRBD1 (5 bases). The germline V and J ends were trimmed by 4 bases and 5 bases, with 12 bases remaining between them. Per the germline V gene, CDR1 is SGHRS and CDR2 is YFSETQ. This CDR3 has 13 residues. DNA of the CDR3: TGCGCCAGCAGCCGAAGGGGCGGAACTGAAGCTTTCTTT. Protein: CASSRRGGTEAFF.

The chain is built from TRBV28 and TRBJ1-2, with 9 bases matching TRBD1. This CDR3 has 14 residues. V shed 5 bases, J shed 4 bases, and the junction held 5 bases outside the gene matches. The germline gives CDR1 MDHEN, CDR2 SYDVKM. CDR3 in amino acids: CASSGTGWTYGYTF. CDR3 nucleotides: TGTGCCAGCAGTGGGACAGGGTGGACCTATGGCTACACCTTC.

The table lists this clone with a count of one. The chain is built from TRBV7-6 and TRBJ2-1, with 9 bases identical to TRBD2. The germline V gene has CDR1 SGHVS and CDR2 FNYEAQ. CDR3 length: 17 amino acids. V shed 5 bases, J shed 3 bases, and the junction held 11 bases outside the gene matches. The CDR3 is CASSRLLAGSSYNEQFF. For the CDR3, the DNA is TGTGCCAGCAGCCGACTCCTAGCGGGAAGTAGCTACAATGAGCAGTTCTTC.

The chain recombines TRBV7-6 with TRBJ1-2; no reliable D call. Deletions cut 3 bases from V and 6 bases from J, with 17 bases between. Germline CDR1 and CDR2: SGHVS and FNYEAQ. The CDR3 contains 15 residues. The CDR3 sequence: CASSLYNPQLDGYTF. The CDR3 DNA is TGTGCCAGCAGCTTGTATAACCCCCAACTGGATGGCTACACCTTC.

The chain recombines TRBV14 with TRBJ2-7; D may be TRBD1 (7 bases). Trimming stripped 2 bases from V and 3 bases from J, with 14 bases between. This CDR3 region has 15 residues. The germline CDR1 and CDR2 sequences are SGHDN and FVKESK. The CDR3 spells CASSQPGGGGYEQYF. The CDR3, as DNA: TGTGCCAGCAGCCAACCAGGGGGAGGAGGCTACGAGCAGTACTTC. The whole variable domain, filled in from reference TRBV14 and TRBJ2-7, reads EAGVTQFPSHSVIEKGQTVTLRCDPISGHDNLYWYRRVMGKEIKFLLHFVKESKQDESGMPNNRFLAERTGGTYSTLKVQPAELEDSGVYFCASSQPGGGGYEQYFGPGTRLTVT.

V is TRBV5-1 and J is TRBJ2-6, with TRBD2 as a possible D gene (5 bases). V shed 2 bases and J shed 3 bases, with 12 bases lying between them. Germline V lookup: CDR1 SGHRS, CDR2 YFSETQ. The CDR3 totals 16 residues. The CDR3 loop reads CASSFSGDGGANVLTF. CDR3 DNA sequence: TGCGCCAGCAGCTTTTCCGGGGATGGTGGGGCCAACGTCCTGACTTTC.

The rearrangement joins TRBV4-1 to TRBJ2-2; unclear D gene. The CDR3 spans 15 residues. Trimming took off 0 bases at V and 3 bases at J, with 8 bases between the two ends. Germline lookup yields CDR1 MGHRA and CDR2 YSYEKL. The CDR3 spells CASSQEAQYTGELFF. The CDR3 nucleotides are TGCGCCAGCAGCCAAGAAGCACAGTACACCGGGGAGCTGTTTTTT.

V usage is TRBV5-1 and J usage is TRBJ1-3; D is undetermined. CDR3 length equals 15 residues. The germline V gene encodes CDR1 SGHRS and CDR2 YFSETQ. V shed 0 bases and J shed 1 base, with 8 bases lying between them. The CDR3 nucleotides are TGCGCCAGCAGCTTGGCGAGACAATCTGGAAACACCATATATTTT. As protein: CASSLARQSGNTIYF.

This chain links TRBV29-1 with TRBJ2-2; maybe TRBD2 (6 bases). The CDR3 is made up of 13 amino acids. CDR1 and CDR2 from the germline V gene are SQVTM and ANQGSEA. V was cut by 4 bases and J by 4 bases, with 10 bases left in between. Here the CDR3 reads CSVVQGLTGELFF. The CDR3, as DNA: TGCAGCGTTGTTCAGGGACTCACCGGGGAGCTGTTTTTT.

CDR3 protein: CASSQGGGITDTQYF. CDR3 DNA sequence: TGCGCCAGCAGCCAAGGGGGCGGCATCACAGATACGCAGTATTTT. The chain links TRBV4-1 to TRBJ2-3; D may be TRBD1 (5 bases). V gave up 1 base and J gave up 2 bases, with 10 bases separating them. The CDR3 covers 15 residues. Germline CDR1 and CDR2: MGHRA and YSYEKL.